The clone carrying this T cell receptor beta chain was seen a few times. The antigen is unknown. In TCRdb, the reads were re-called with MiXCR into one record per CDR3 protein. This sample has a few hundred thousand distinct CDR3 sequences, with about 35% found just once. The sample comes from a study of T cell repertoires in cytomegalovirus infection. The CDR3 totals 15 residues. The V gene end was trimmed by 7 bases and the J gene end by 8 bases; junction bases not matched to a gene: 6. The germline V gene encodes CDR1 SGHTA and CDR2 FQGNSA. This receptor was taken from a human donor in good health (CMV status not recorded). Some clones in this sample may be carry-over from other donors' samples. The sample was cultured PBMCs, taken from culture after CMV antigen stimulation. The chain links TRBV7-2 to TRBJ2-1, with 15 positions matching TRBD2. The CDR3: CASTLGLAGGDEQFF. CDR3 nucleotide sequence: TGTGCCAGCACCCTAGGACTAGCGGGAGGGGATGAGCAGTTCTTC.